This T cell receptor beta chain emerged from a study of T cell changes during pregnancy in multiple sclerosis. CDR3 length: 15 residues. Germline V gene lookup returns CDR1 SGHRS and CDR2 YFSETQ. V was cut by 4 bases and J by 0 bases, with 11 bases left in between. Using immunoSEQ multiplex PCR, the repertoire was profiled, and TCRdb retains in-frame clones only, with some absent. The table lists about 83,000 clones, nearly 95% of them singletons. The chain employs TRBV5-1 and TRBJ2-1; maybe TRBD1 (5 bases). Sequenced here: peripheral blood, sampled in the second trimester of pregnancy. The sequence was obtained from a female donor with multiple sclerosis, enrolled in a pregnancy study. The CDR3 bases are TGCGCCAGCAGCCTAGGACATAGCTCCTACAATGAGCAGTTCTTC. It translates to CASSLGHSSYNEQFF.